The clone carrying this T cell receptor (beta chain) turned up a few times. Self-reported history from a screening survey and questionnaire set each donor's cohort. Germline V gene sequence: CDR1 SGHTA, CDR2 FQGTGA. V gave up 5 bases and J gave up 3 bases, with 11 bases separating them. This CDR3 is 13 amino acids long. The record originates from a study of blood T cell repertoires in COVID-19. Generated by immunoSEQ multiplex PCR, the TCRdb table keeps only in-frame clones and is missing some. This table holds 310,000 or so clones, approximately 90% found once. The source is a woman between 35 and 50 years old who had recovered from COVID-19. Sequencing was carried out using PBMCs or T cells enriched from blood (not recorded which). The rearrangement uses TRBV7-3 and TRBJ2-7; TRBD1 is a possible D gene (6 bases). Here the CDR3 reads CASSARGGYEQYF. As DNA, the CDR3 is TGTGCCAGCAGCGCCCGAGGGGGCTACGAGCAGTACTTC.